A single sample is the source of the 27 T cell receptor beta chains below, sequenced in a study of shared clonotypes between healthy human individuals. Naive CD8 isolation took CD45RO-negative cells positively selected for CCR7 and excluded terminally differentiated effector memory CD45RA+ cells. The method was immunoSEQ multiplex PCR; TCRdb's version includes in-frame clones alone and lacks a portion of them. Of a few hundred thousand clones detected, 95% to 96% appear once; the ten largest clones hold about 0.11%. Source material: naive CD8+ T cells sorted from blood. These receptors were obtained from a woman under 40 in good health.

CDR3 sequence (DNA): TGTGCCAGCCAGCCGGGGGGGGCTGGCACTGAAGCTTTCTTT. This codes for CASQPGGAGTEAFF. The chain recombines TRBV5-6 with TRBJ1-1, with D possibly TRBD1 on 6 matching bases. Germline V lookup: CDR1 SGHDT, CDR2 YYEEEE. The CDR3 is 14 residues long. The ends were cut back, 7 bases at V and 4 bases at J, with 17 bases in the middle.

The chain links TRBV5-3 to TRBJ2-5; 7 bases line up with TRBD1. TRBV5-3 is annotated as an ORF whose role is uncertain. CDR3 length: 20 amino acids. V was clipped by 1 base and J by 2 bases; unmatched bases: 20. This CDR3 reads CARSLCLGCRNCRGQETQYF. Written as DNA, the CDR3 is TGTGCCAGAAGCTTGTGTTTGGGCTGCCGGAATTGCAGGGGGCAAGAGACCCAGTACTTC.

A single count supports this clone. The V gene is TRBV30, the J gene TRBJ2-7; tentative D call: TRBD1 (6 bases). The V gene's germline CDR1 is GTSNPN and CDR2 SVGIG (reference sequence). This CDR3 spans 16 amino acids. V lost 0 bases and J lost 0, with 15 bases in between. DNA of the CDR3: TGTGCCTGGAGTGTAGGCGGCAGGGGTTTCTCCTACGAGCAGTACTTC. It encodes CAWSVGGRGFSYEQYF.

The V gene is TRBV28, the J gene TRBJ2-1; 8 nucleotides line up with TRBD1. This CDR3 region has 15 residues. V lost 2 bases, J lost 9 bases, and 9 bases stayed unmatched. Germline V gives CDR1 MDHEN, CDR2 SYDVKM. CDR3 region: CASSLVDRGVGEQFF. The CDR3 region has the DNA TGTGCCAGCAGTTTAGTTGACAGGGGAGTGGGTGAGCAGTTCTTC.

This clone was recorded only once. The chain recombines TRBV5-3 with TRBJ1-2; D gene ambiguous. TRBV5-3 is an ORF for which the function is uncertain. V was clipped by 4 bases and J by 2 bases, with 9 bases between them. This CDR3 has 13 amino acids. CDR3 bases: TGTGCCAGAAGCCGAGGATACAACTATGGCTACACCTTC. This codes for CARSRGYNYGYTF.

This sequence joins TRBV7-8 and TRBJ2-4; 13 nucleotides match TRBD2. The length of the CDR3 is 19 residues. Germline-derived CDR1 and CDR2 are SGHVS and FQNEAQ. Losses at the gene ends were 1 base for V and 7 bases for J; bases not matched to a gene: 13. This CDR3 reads CASSLGFGTSGDRWNIQYF. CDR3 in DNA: TGTGCCAGCAGCTTAGGGTTTGGGACTAGCGGGGACCGATGGAACATTCAGTACTTC.

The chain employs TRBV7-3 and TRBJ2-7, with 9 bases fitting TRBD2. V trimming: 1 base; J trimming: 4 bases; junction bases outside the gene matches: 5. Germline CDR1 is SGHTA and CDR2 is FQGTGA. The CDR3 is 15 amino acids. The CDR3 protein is CASSLNPSGIYEQYF. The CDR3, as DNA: TGTGCCAGCAGCTTAAATCCTAGCGGGATTTACGAGCAGTACTTC.

CDR3 DNA: TGTGCCAGTAGTATTGTACAGGGTCAGGGCGGTCAGCCCCAGCATTTT. The encoded protein is CASSIVQGQGGQPQHF. The chain uses TRBV19 and TRBJ1-5; the D gene is possibly TRBD1 (6 bases). V gave up 3 bases and J gave up 6 bases, with 18 bases separating them. The CDR3 length is 16 residues. Germline CDR1 and CDR2: LNHDA and SQIVND (reference sequence).

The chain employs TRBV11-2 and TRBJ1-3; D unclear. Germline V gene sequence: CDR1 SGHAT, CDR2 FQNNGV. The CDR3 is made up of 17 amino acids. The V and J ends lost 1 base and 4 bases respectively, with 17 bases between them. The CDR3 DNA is TGTGCCAGCAGCTTAGCATACAGACCCTCGTCCGGAAACACCATATATTTT. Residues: CASSLAYRPSSGNTIYF. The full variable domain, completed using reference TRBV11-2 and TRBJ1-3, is EAGVAQSPRYKIIEKRQSVAFWCNPISGHATLYWYQQILGQGPKLLIQFQNNGVVDDSQLPKDRFSAERLKGVDSTLKIQPAKLEDSAVYLCASSLAYRPSSGNTIYFGEGSWLTVV.

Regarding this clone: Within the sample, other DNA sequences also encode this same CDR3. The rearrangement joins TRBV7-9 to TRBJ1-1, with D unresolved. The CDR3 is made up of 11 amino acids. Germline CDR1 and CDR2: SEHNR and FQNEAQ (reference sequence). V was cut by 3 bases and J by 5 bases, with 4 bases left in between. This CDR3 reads CASSFGTEAFF. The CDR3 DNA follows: TGTGCCAGCAGCTTTGGTACTGAAGCTTTCTTT.

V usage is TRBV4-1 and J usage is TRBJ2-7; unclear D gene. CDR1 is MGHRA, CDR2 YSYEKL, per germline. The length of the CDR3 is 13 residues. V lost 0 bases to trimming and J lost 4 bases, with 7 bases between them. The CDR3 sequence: CASSQDGDYEQYF. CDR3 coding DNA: TGCGCCAGCAGCCAAGATGGAGATTACGAGCAGTACTTC.

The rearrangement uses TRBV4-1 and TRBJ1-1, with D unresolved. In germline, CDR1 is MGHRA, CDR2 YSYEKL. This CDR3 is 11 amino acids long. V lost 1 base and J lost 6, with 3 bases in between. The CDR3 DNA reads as TGCGCCAGCAGCCAAGGCGCTGAAGCTTTCTTT. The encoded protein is CASSQGAEAFF.

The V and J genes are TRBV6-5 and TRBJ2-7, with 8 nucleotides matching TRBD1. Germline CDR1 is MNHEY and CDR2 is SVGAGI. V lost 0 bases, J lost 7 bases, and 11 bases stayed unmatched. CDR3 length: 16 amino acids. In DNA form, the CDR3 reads TGTGCCAGCAGTTACTCATTACAGGGGGTTAGGAAGGAGCAGTACTTC. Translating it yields CASSYSLQGVRKEQYF.

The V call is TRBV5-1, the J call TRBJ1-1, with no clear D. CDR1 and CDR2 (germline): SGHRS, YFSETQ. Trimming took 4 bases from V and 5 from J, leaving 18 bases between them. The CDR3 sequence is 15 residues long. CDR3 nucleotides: TGCGCCAGCAGCCTGGATATGCGGGGAGGGACTGAAGCTTTCTTT. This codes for CASSLDMRGGTEAFF.

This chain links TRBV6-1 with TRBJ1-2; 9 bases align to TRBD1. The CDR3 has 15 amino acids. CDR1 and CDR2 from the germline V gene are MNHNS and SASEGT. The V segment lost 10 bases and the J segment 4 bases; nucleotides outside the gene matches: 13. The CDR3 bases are TGTGCCATAGACAGGGGGGTGTTGATACCCTATGGCTACACCTTC. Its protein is CAIDRGVLIPYGYTF.

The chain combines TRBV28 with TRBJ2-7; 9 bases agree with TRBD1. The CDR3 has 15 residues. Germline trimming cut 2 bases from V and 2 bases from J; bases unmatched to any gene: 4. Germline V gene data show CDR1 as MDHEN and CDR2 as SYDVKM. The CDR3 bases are TGTGCCAGCAGTTTAGTTTGGACAGGGGCCTACGAGCAGTACTTC. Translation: CASSLVWTGAYEQYF.

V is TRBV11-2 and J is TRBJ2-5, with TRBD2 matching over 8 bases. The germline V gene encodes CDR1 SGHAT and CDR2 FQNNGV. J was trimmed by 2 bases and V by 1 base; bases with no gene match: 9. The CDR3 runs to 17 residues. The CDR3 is CASSLVASGHIQETQYF. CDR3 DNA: TGTGCCAGCAGCTTAGTGGCTAGCGGGCACATACAAGAGACCCAGTACTTC.

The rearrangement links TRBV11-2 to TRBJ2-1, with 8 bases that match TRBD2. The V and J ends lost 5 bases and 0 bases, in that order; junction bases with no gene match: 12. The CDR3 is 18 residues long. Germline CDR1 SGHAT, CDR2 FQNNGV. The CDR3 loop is CASSTIRGSGSSYNEQFF. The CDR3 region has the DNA TGTGCCAGCAGCACGATACGTGGGAGCGGGAGCTCCTACAATGAGCAGTTCTTC.

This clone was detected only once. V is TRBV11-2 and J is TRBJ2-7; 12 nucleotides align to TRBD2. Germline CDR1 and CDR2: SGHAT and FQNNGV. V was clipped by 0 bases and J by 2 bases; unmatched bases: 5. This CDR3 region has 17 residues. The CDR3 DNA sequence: TGTGCCAGCAGCTTAGATTCTACTAGCGGGGGGACCTACGAGCAGTACTTC. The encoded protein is CASSLDSTSGGTYEQYF.

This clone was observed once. CDR3 protein: CASSSGEYNEQFF. The CDR3 DNA is TGTGCCAGCAGTAGCGGGGAGTACAATGAGCAGTTCTTC. V is TRBV6-1 and J is TRBJ2-1, with TRBD2 matching 7 bases. J lost 4 bases, V lost 5 bases, and 2 bases had no gene match. This CDR3 spans 13 amino acids. Germline CDR1 MNHNS, CDR2 SASEGT.

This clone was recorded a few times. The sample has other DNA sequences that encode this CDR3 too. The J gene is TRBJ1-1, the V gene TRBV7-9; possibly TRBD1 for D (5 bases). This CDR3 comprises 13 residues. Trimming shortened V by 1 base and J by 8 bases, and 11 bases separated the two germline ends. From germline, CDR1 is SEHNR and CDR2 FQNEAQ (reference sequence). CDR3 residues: CASSLGGLTEAFF. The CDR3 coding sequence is TGTGCCAGCAGCTTAGGGGGACTTACGGAAGCTTTCTTT.

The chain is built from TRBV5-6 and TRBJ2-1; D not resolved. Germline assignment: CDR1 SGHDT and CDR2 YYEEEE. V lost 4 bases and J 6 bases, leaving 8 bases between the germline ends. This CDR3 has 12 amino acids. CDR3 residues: CASSDTFNEQFF. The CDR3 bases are TGTGCCAGCAGCGATACATTCAATGAGCAGTTCTTC. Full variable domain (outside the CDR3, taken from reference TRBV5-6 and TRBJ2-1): DAGVTQSPTHLIKTRGQQVTLRCSPKSGHDTVSWYQQALGQGPQFIFQYYEEEERQRGNFPDRFSGHQFPNYSSELNVNALLLGDSALYLCASSDTFNEQFFGPGTRLTVL.

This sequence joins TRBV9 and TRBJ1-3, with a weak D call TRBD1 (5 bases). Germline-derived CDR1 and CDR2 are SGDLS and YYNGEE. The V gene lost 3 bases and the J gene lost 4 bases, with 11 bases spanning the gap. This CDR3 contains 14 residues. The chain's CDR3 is CASSGWEGGNTIYF. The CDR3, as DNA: TGTGCCAGCAGCGGCTGGGAGGGGGGAAACACCATATATTTT. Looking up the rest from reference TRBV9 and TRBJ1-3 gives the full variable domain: DSGVTQTPKHLITATGQRVTLRCSPRSGDLSVYWYQQSLDQGLQFLIQYYNGEERAKGNILERFSAQQFPDLHSELNLSSLELGDSALYFCASSGWEGGNTIYFGEGSWLTVV.

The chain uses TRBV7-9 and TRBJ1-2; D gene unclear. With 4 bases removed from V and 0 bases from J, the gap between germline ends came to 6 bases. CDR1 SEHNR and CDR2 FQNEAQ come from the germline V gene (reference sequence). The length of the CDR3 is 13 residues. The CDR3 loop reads CASSSSTNYGYTF. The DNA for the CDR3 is TGTGCCAGCAGCTCCTCAACTAACTATGGCTACACCTTC.

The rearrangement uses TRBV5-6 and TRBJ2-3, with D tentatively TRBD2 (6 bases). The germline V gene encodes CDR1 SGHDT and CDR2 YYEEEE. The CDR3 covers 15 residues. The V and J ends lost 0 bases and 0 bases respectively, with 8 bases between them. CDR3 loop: CASSLGGGSTDTQYF. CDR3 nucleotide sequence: TGTGCCAGCAGCTTGGGTGGGGGGAGCACAGATACGCAGTATTTT.

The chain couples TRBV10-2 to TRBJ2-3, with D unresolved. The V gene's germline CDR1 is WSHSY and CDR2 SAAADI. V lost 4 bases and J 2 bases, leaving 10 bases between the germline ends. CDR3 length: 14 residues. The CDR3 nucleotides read TGCGCCAGCAGTGCCGGGTTTGACACAGATACGCAGTATTTT. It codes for CASSAGFDTDTQYF.

The CDR3 coding sequence is TGTGCCAGCAGCTTGTCTTGGGGTCCCAGGGAGCAGTACTTC. Translation gives CASSLSWGPREQYF. This sequence joins TRBV5-4 and TRBJ2-7; D is undetermined. Trimming took off 1 base at V and 7 bases at J, with 15 bases between the two ends. This CDR3 is 14 amino acids long. Germline V CDR1 and CDR2: SGHNT, YYREEE (reference sequence).